These T cell receptor beta chains were read from a single sample in a study of graft-versus-host responses after intestinal transplantation. Here immunoSEQ multiplex PCR was the method, and the copy in TCRdb shows in-frame clones only, minus some. The table lists about 93,000 clones, approximately 92% of them singletons. The antigens for these receptors are not known. The material sequenced was unstimulated CD8+ T cells sorted from spleen or lymph node cells, taken before intestinal transplant. These receptors all stem from a human donor who received an intestinal transplant. The CDR3 runs from the conserved cysteine through the conserved F or W. Fields, in order: V gene, J gene, CDR3 protein.

TRBV27	TRBJ2-5	CASSPGGGETQYF
TRBV30	TRBJ1-2	CAWSEGAVDGYTF
TRBV6-5	TRBJ2-2	CASSSGMNTGELFF
TRBV6-1	TRBJ2-7	CASSTGGLYEQYF
TRBV6-4	TRBJ1-1	CASSEQGTGTEAFF
TRBV7-8	TRBJ1-6	CATLAGQGLYSPLHF
TRBV7-8	TRBJ2-1	CASSQWTGSSYNEQFF
TRBV11-2	TRBJ1-1	CASSLGANTEAFF
TRBV5-1	TRBJ2-3	CASSLATAGVSTDTQYF
TRBV9	TRBJ2-6	CASSVRRAGANVLTF
TRBV7-9	TRBJ2-2	CASSLFMGNPNTGELFF
TRBV15	TRBJ2-7	CATSSLGGNYEQYF
TRBV28	TRBJ2-7	CASSLMIKQGTSYEQYF
TRBV7-9	TRBJ2-7	CASSLFGQAYEQYF
TRBV19	TRBJ1-2	CASSFGSGEGYTF
TRBV4-1	TRBJ1-2	CASSQDSGRGYYGYTF
TRBV27	TRBJ1-1	CASSLTGANTEAFF
TRBV29-1	TRBJ1-1	CSTITGTAGEAFF
TRBV4-1	.	CASSQQQGYEQYF
TRBV27	TRBJ2-7	CASSLSPTGHPSYEQYF
TRBV7-6	TRBJ1-3	CASSLAGGGSGNTIYF
TRBV11-2	TRBJ2-4	CASSYIGNIQYF
TRBV19	TRBJ2-7	CASRPAPGQGVYEQYF